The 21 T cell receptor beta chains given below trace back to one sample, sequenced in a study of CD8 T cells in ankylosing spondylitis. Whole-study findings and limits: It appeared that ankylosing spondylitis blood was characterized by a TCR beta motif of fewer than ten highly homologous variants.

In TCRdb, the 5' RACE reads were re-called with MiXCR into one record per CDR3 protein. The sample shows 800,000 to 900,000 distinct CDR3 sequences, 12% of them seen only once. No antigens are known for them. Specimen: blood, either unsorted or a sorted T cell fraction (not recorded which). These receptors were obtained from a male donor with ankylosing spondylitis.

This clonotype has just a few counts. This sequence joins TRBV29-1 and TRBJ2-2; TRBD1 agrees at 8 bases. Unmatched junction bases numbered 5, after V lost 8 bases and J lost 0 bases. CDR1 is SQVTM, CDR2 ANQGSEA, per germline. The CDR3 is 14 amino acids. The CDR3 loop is CSTGQGTNTGELFF. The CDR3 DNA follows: TGCAGCACCGGACAGGGAACGAACACCGGGGAGCTGTTTTTT.

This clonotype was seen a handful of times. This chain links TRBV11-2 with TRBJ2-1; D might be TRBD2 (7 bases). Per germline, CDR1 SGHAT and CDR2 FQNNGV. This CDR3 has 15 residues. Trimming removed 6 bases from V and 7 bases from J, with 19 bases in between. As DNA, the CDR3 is TGTGCCAGCAGGGCGGGCCTCAGGGGAGGGAATGAGCAGTTCTTC. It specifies CASRAGLRGGNEQFF.

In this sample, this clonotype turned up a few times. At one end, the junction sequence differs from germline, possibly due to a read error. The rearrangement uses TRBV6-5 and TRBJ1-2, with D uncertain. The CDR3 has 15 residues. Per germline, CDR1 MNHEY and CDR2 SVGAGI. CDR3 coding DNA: TGTGCCAGCAGTAACTCAGTGGGGAATAACTATGGCTACACCTTC. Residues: CASSNSVGNNYGYTF.

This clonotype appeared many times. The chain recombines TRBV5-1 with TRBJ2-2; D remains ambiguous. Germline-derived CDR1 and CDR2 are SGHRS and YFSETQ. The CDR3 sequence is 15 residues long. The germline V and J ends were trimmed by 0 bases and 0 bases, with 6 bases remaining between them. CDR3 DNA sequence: TGCGCCAGCAGCTTGGTTAGGTCGAACACCGGGGAGCTGTTTTTT. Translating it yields CASSLVRSNTGELFF.

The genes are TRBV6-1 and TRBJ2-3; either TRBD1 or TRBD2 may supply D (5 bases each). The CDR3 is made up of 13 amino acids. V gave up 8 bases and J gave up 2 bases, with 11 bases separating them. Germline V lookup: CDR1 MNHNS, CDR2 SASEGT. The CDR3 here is CASGDENTDTQYF. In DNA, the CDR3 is TGTGCCAGCGGGGACGAGAACACAGATACGCAGTATTTT.

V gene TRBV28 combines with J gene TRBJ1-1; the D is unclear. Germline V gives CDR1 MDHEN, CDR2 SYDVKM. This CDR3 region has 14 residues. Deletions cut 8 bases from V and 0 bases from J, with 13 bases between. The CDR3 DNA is TGTGCCAGCCACCCTTGGAACATGAACACTGAAGCTTTCTTT. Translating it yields CASHPWNMNTEAFF. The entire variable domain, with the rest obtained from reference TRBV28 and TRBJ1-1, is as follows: DVKVTQSSRYLVKRTGEKVFLECVQDMDHENMFWYRQDPGLGLRLIYFSYDVKMKEKGDIPEGYSVSREKKERFSLILESASTNQTSMYLCASHPWNMNTEAFFGQGTRLTVV.

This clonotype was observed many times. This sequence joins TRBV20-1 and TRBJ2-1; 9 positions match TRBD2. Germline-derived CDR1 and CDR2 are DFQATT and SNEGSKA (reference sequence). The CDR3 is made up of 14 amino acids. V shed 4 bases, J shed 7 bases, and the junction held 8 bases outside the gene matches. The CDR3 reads CSAKSISGRNEQFF. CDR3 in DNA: TGCAGTGCTAAGTCGATTAGCGGGAGAAATGAGCAGTTCTTC.

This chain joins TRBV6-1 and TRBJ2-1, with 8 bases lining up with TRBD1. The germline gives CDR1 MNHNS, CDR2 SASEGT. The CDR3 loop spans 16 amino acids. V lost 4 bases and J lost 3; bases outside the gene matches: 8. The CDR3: CASSVPSGTGYNEQFF. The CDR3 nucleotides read TGTGCCAGCAGTGTCCCCTCCGGGACAGGCTACAATGAGCAGTTCTTC.

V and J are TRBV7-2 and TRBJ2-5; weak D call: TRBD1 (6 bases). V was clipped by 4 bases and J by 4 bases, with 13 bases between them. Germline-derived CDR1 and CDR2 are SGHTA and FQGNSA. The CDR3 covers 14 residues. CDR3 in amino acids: CASSYTGWRETQYF. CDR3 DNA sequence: TGTGCCAGCAGCTATACAGGGTGGCGAGAGACCCAGTACTTC. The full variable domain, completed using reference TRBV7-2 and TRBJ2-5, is GAGVSQSPSNKVTEKGKDVELRCDPISGHTALYWYRQSLGQGLEFLIYFQGNSAPDKSGLPSDRFSAERTGGSVSTLTIQRTQQEDSAVYLCASSYTGWRETQYFGPGTRLLVL.

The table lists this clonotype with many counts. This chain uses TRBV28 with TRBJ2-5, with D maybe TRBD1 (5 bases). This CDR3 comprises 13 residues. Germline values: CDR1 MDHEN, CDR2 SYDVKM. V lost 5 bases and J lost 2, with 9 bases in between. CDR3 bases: TGTGCCAGCAGTCGACAGATTCAAGAGACCCAGTACTTC. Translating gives CASSRQIQETQYF.

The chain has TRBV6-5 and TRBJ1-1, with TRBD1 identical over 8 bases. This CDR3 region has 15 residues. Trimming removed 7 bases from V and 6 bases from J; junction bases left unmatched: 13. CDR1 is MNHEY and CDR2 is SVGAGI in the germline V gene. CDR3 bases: TGTGCCAGCATTACCATCCAGGGGGCCGGGTCTGAAGCTTTCTTT. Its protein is CASITIQGAGSEAFF.

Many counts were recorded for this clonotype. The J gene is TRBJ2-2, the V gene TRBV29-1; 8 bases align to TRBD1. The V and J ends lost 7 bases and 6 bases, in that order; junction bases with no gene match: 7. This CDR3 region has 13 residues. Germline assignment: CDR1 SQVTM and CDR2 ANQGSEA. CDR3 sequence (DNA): TGCAGCGCCAAGACAGGGGTCGCCGGGGAGCTGTTTTTT. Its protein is CSAKTGVAGELFF.

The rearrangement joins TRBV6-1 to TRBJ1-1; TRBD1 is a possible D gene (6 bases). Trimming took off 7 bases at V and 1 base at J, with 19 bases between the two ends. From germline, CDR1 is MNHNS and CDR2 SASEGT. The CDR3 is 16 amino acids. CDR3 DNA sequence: TGTGCCAGCAACTCTGTCCCCGACAGGTCGAACACTGAAGCTTTCTTT. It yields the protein CASNSVPDRSNTEAFF.

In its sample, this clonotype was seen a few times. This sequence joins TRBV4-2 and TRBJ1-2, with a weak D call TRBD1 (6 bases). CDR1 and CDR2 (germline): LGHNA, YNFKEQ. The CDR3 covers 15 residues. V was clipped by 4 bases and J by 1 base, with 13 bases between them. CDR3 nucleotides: TGTGCCAGCAGCCCACAAGGACAGTATAACTATGGCTACACCTTC. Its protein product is CASSPQGQYNYGYTF.

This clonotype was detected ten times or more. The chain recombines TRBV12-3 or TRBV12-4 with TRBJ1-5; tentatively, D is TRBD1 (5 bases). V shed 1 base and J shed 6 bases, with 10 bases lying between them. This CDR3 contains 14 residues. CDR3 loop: CASSLEGAGQPQHF. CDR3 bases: TGTGCCAGCAGTTTAGAAGGGGCAGGTCAGCCCCAGCATTTT.

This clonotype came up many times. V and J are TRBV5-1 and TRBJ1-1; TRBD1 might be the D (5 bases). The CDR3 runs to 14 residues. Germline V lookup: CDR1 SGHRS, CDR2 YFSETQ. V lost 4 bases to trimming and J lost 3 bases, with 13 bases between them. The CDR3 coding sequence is TGCGCCAGCAGCCGTTCAGGGAGGGACACTGAAGCTTTCTTT. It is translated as CASSRSGRDTEAFF. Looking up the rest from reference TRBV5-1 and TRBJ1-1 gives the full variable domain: KAGVTQTPRYLIKTRGQQVTLSCSPISGHRSVSWYQQTPGQGLQFLFEYFSETQRNKGNFPGRFSGRQFSNSRSEMNVSTLELGDSALYLCASSRSGRDTEAFFGQGTRLTVV.

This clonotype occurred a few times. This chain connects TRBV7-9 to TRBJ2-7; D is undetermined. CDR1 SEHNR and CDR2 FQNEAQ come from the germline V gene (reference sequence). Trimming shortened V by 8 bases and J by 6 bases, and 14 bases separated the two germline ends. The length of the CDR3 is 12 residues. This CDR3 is CASSPYLAEQYF. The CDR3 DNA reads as TGTGCCAGCTCCCCCTACTTAGCCGAGCAGTACTTC.

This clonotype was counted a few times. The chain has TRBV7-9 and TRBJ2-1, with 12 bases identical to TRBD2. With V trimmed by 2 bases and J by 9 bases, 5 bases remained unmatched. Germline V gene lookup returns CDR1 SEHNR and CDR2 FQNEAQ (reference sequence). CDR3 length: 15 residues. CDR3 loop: CASSLLAGGPVEQFF. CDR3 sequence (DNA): TGTGCCAGCAGCTTACTAGCGGGAGGGCCGGTTGAGCAGTTCTTC.

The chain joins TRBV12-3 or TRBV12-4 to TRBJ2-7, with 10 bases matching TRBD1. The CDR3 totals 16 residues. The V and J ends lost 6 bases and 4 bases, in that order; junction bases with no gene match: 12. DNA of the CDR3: TGTGCCAGCAGCCGCCGTAGGACAGGGGGAAAGTACGAGCAGTACTTC. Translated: CASSRRRTGGKYEQYF.

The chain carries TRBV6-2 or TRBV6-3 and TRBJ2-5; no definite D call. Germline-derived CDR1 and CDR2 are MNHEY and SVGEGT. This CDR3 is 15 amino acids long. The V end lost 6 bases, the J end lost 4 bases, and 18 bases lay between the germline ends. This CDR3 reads CASRGMFGRGETQYF. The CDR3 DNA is TGTGCCAGCAGAGGTATGTTCGGACGAGGAGAGACCCAGTACTTC.

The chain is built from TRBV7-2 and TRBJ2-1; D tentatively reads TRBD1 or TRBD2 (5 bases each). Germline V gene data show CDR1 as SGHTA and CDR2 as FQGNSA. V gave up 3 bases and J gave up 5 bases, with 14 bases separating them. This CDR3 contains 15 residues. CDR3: CASSFGPGRDNEQFF. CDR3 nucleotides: TGTGCCAGCAGCTTCGGACCAGGGCGGGACAATGAGCAGTTCTTC.